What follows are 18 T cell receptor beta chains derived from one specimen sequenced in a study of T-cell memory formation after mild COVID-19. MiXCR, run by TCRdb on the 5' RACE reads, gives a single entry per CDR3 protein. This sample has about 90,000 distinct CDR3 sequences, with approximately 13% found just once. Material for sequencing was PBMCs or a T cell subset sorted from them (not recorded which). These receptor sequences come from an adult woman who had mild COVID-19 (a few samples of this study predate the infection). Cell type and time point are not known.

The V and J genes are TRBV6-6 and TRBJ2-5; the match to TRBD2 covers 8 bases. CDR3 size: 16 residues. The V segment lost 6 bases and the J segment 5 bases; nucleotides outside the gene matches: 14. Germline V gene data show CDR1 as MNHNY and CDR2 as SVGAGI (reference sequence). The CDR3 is CASSPFRLAKGETQYF. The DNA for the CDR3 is TGTGCCAGCAGCCCCTTCCGACTAGCGAAAGGGGAGACCCAGTACTTC.

The CDR3 is CASSSTSGSHAGELFF. The DNA of the CDR3 is TGTGCCAGCAGCTCGACTAGCGGGAGTCACGCCGGGGAGCTGTTTTTT. This sequence joins TRBV7-8 and TRBJ2-2, with TRBD2 identical over 12 bases. The CDR3 length is 16 residues. Germline V gene data show CDR1 as SGHVS and CDR2 as FQNEAQ. Trimming cost V 4 bases and J 6 bases; bases outside gene matches: 6. The full variable domain, rest sourced from reference TRBV7-8 and TRBJ2-2, is GAGVSQSPRYKVAKRGQDVALRCDPISGHVSLFWYQQALGQGPEFLTYFQNEAQLDKSGLPSDRFFAERPEGSVSTLKIQRTQQEDSAVYLCASSSTSGSHAGELFFGEGSRLTVL.

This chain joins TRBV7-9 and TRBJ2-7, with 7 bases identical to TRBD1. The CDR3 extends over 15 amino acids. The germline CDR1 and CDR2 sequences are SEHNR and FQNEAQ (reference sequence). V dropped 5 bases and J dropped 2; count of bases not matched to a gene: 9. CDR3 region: CASSQRDSPTYEQYF. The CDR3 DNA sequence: TGTGCCAGCAGCCAGAGGGACAGCCCAACCTACGAGCAGTACTTC.

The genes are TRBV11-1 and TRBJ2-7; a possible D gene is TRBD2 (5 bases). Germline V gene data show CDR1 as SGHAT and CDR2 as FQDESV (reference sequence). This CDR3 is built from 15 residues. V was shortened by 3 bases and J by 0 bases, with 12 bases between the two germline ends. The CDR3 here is CASSFGTGSSYEQYF. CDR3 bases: TGTGCCAGCAGCTTTGGAACGGGAAGCTCCTACGAGCAGTACTTC.

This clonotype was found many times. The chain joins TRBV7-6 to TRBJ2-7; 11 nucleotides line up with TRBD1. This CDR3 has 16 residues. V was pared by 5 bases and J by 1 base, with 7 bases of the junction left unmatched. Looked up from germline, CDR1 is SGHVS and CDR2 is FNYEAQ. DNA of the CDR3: TGTGCCAGCAGCCCCTCCGGGACAGGGGGTTCCTACGAGCAGTACTTC. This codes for CASSPSGTGGSYEQYF.

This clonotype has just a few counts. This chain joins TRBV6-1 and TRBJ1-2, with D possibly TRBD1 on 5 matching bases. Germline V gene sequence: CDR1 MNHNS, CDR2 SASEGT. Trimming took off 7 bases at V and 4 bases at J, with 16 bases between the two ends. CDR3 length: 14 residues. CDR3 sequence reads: CASKQWGNGYGYTF. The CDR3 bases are TGTGCCAGCAAGCAGTGGGGGAACGGCTATGGCTACACCTTC.

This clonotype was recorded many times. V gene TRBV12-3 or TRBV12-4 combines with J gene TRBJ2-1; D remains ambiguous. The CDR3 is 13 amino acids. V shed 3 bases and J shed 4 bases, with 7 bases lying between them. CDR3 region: CASSFLAYNEQFF. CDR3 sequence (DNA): TGTGCCAGCAGTTTTTTGGCGTACAATGAGCAGTTCTTC.

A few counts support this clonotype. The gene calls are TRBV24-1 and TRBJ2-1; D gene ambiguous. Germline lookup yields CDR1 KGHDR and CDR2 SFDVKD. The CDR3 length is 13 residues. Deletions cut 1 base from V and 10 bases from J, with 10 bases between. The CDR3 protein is CATSDFLAGEQFF. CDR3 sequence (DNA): TGTGCCACCAGTGATTTCCTGGCCGGAGAGCAGTTCTTC.

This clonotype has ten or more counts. CDR3 sequence reads: CASSLAISRGSYNEQFF. The CDR3 DNA reads TGCGCCAGCAGCTTGGCAATATCCCGCGGGTCCTACAATGAGCAGTTCTTC. The V call is TRBV5-1, the J call TRBJ2-1, with D possibly being TRBD2 (5 bases). CDR1 and CDR2 from the germline V gene are SGHRS and YFSETQ. The CDR3 length is 17 residues. The germline V and J ends were trimmed by 0 bases and 1 base, with 14 bases remaining between them.

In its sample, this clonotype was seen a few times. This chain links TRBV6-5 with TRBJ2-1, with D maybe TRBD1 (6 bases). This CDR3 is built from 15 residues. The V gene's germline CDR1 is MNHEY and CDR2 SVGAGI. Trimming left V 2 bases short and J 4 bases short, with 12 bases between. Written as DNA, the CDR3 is TGTGCCAGCAGTTACGGGACAATTGGTTACAATGAGCAGTTCTTC. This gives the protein CASSYGTIGYNEQFF.

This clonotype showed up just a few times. This CDR3 reads CASSPQGNGYTF. The CDR3, as DNA: TGTGCCAGCAGCCCCCAGGGTAATGGCTACACCTTC. V gene TRBV5-6 combines with J gene TRBJ1-2, with a weak D call TRBD1 (5 bases). The CDR3 has 12 residues. Germline V gives CDR1 SGHDT, CDR2 YYEEEE. V was trimmed by 4 bases and J by 6 bases, leaving 10 bases between them.

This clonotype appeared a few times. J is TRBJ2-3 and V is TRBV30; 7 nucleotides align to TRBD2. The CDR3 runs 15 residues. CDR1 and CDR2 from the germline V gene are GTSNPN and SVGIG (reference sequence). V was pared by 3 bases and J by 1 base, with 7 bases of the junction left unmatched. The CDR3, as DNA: TGTGCCTGGAGGCTTCTCAGCGGGGGCACAGATACGCAGTATTTT. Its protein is CAWRLLSGGTDTQYF.

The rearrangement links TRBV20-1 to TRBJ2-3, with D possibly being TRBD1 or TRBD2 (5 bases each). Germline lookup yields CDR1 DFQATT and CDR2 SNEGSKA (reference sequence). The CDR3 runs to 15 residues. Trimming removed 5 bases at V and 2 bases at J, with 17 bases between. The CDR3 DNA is TGCAGTGCTCCTAGGGGAGCGACCCTCACAGATACGCAGTATTTT. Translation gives CSAPRGATLTDTQYF.

CDR3: CASSTGGQPQHF. CDR3 coding DNA: TGTGCCAGCAGTACAGGGGGCCAGCCCCAGCATTTT. This chain links TRBV6-5 with TRBJ1-5; 9 bases match TRBD1. The CDR3 loop spans 12 amino acids. The J segment lost 7 bases and the V segment lost 5 bases, leaving 0 bases of the junction unmatched. Germline lookup yields CDR1 MNHEY and CDR2 SVGAGI.

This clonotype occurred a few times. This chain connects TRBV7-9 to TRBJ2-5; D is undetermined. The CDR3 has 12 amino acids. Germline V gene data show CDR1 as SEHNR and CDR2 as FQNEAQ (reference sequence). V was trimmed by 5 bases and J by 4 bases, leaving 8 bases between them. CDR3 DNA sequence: TGTGCCAGCAGCCCGAAGTTAGAGACCCAGTACTTC. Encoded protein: CASSPKLETQYF. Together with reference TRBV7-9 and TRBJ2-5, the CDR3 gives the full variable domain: DTGVSQNPRHKITKRGQNVTFRCDPISEHNRLYWYRQTLGQGPEFLTYFQNEAQLEKSRLLSDRFSAERPKGSFSTLEIQRTEQGDSAMYLCASSPKLETQYFGPGTRLLVL.

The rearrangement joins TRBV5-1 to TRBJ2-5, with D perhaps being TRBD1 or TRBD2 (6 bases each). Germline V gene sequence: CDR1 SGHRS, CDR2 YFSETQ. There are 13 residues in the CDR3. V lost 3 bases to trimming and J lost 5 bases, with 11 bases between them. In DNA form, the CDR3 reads TGCGCCAGCAGCTCGGGGGCGCGGGAGACCCAGTACTTC. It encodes CASSSGARETQYF.

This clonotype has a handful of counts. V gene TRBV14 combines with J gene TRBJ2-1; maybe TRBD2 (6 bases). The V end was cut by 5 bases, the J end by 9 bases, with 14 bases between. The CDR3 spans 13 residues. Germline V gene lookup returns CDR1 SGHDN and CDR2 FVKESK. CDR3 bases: TGTGCCAGCAGCGACACGTGGAGGGGTGAGCAGTTCTTC. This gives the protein CASSDTWRGEQFF.

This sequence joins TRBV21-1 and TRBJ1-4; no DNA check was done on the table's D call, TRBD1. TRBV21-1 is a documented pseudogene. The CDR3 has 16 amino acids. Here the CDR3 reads CASSKGGQGACEKLFF. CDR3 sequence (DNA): TGTGCCAGCAGCAAAGGCGGACAGGGGGCTTGTGAAAAACTGTTTTTT.